Sequencing of this T cell receptor beta chain was carried out in a study of blood T cell repertoires in COVID-19 (dated by TCRdb to the early 2020s). A note on the overall study: The collaborator samples originated in the United States, Italy and Spain and spanned the acute and convalescent phases of COVID-19. The material from the prospective study consisted of cDNA or gDNA derived from T cells, B-cell-depleted T cells, or PBMCs. The dataset comprised deeply sampled blood TCRbeta repertoires from subjects exposed to, actively infected with, or recovered from COVID-19. The repertoires were made available in a free public database intended to serve as a resource for research on the immune response to SARS-CoV-2. The samples were drawn from the first 160 participants of the ongoing ImmuneRACE study and from 1,254 subjects provided by 6 global collaborators. Nearly every sample came with metadata listing a de-identified subject ID, COVID-19 status, age in years and sex. Where available, HLA class I and class II types were taken from metadata supplied by the sample provider and were not determined by assay-based typing. Here is what the overall study found, with its caveats: Clinical and demographic metadata were provided uncurated, with the amount varying by source and participant.

Spanning cysteine to phenylalanine, the CDR3 consists of 16 amino acids. Only the CDR3 region is kept as DNA, spanning 48 bases read in frame from base 1. From a lookup of the germline V gene (reference sequence), CDR1 and CDR2 are MNHEY and SMNVEV. V sheds 6 bases and J sheds 5 bases, leaving 19 bases between their ends. Participants in the prospective study were aged about 18 to 95 years, lived in some 24 United States geographic areas, and enrolled through a virtual design. To assign participants to cohorts, the prospective study relied on clinical history that participants themselves reported in a screening survey and a study questionnaire. Mobile phlebotomists in the prospective study collected whole blood, serum and a nasopharyngeal or oropharyngeal swab from every participant. Prospective study participants could optionally give additional blood draws and questionnaires over an approximately two-month period. Before DNA extraction, prospective study blood samples were shipped either frozen or at room temperature.

On this clone: This clone's antigen is unknown. There are no base qualities to consult, and no much larger clone falls within one base.

TCRbeta CDR3 regions were amplified from genomic DNA using the immunoSEQ Assay, a bias-controlled multiplex PCR. Concerning the study's data processing: The number of nucleated cells in each sample was estimated by amplification of reference gene primers within the assay. Sequence reads were collapsed and filtered to measure the absolute abundance of every unique TCRbeta CDR3 rearrangement. Productive Simpson clonality was computed per sample as the square root of Simpson's diversity index over productive rearrangements. Held by TCRdb, this immuneACCESS table contains in-frame sequences only and omits some clones. Under half of the omission traces to an unresolved V gene where checked; the cause of the rest is unknown. The V and J calls and clone size were taken over from that table, and D and trimming were inferred from the DNA. The table for this sample lists around 280,000 clones; around 90% of them were counted only once. Of the sample, about 1.5% is held by the ten largest clones.

The sequence is built from TRBV27 and TRBJ2-2; confidence is insufficient to name the D gene. The source of this sequence is a woman aged 18-29 years with acute COVID-19. The sample comprised PBMCs or T cells enriched from blood (not recorded which). The encoded CDR3 is CASSRIGSLSTGELFF. The bases are TGTGCCAGCAGCCGGATCGGGTCCCTCTCAACCGGGGAGCTGTTTTTT.